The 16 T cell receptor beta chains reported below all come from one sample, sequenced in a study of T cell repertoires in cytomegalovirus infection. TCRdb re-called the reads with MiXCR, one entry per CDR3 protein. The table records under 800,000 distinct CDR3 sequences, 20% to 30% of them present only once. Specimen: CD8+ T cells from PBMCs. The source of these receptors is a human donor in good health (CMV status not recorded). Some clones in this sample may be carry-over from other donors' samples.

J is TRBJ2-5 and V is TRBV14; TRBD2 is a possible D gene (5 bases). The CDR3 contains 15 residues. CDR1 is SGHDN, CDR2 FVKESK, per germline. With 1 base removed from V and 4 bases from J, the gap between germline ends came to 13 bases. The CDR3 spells CASSQGESGGETQYF. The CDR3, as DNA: TGTGCCAGCAGCCAAGGGGAGAGTGGAGGAGAGACCCAGTACTTC.

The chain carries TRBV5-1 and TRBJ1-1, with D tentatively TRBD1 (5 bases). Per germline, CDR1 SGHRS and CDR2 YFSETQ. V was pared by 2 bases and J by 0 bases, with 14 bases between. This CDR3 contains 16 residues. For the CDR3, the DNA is TGCGCCAGCAGCTTTCTTCCCGGGACTCTGAACACTGAAGCTTTCTTT. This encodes CASSFLPGTLNTEAFF.

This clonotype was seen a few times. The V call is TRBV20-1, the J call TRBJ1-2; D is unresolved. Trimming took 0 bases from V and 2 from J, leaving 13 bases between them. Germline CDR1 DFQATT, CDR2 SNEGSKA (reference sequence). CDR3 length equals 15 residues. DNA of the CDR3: TGCAGTGCTAGAGATTCAGGACGGGAGAACTATGGCTACACCTTC. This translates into CSARDSGRENYGYTF.

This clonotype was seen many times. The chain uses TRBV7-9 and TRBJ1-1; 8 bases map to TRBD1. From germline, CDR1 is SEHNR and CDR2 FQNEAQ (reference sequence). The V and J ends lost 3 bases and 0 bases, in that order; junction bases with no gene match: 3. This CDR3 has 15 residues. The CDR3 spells CASSFPGQVNTEAFF. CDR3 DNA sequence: TGTGCCAGCAGCTTTCCGGGACAGGTGAACACTGAAGCTTTCTTT.

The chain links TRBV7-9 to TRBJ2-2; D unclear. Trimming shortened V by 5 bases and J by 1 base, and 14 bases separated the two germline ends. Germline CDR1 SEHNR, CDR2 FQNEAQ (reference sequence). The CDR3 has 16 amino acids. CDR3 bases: TGTGCCAGCAGCCCAATAGTGGGTGAGAACACCGGGGAGCTGTTTTTT. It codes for CASSPIVGENTGELFF.

The CDR3 region has the DNA TGTGCCACAGACCCAAGGTCCTACAATGAGCAGTTCTTC. This codes for CATDPRSYNEQFF. The gene calls are TRBV6-1 and TRBJ2-1; D is ambiguous. V lost 10 bases and J 1 base, leaving 11 bases between the germline ends. Germline CDR1 and CDR2: MNHNS and SASEGT. The CDR3 length is 13 residues.

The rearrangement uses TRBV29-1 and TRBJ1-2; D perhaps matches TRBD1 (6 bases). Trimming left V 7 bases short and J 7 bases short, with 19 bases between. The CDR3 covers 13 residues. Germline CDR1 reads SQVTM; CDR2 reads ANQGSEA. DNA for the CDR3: TGCAGCGCAACGCTACAGGGAAGGGGTGGCTACACCTTC. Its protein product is CSATLQGRGGYTF.

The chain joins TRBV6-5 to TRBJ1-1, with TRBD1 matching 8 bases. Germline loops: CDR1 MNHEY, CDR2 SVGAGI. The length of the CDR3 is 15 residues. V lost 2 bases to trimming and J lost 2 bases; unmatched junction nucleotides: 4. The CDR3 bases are TGTGCCAGCAGTTACGCAGGGGGCTCCAACACTGAAGCTTTCTTT. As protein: CASSYAGGSNTEAFF.

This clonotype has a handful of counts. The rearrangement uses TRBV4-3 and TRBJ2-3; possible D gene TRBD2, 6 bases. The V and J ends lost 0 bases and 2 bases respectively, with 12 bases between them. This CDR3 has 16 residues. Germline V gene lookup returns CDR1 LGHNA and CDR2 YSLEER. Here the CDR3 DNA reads TGCGCCAGCAGCCAAGATAGCGCGGGGATCACAGATACGCAGTATTTT. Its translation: CASSQDSAGITDTQYF.

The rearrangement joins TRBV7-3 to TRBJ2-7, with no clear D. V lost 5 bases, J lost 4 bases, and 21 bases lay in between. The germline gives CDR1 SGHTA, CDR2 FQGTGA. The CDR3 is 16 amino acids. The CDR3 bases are TGTGCCAGCAGCCCCTGGTCCCTGAATAGGTTATACGAGCAGTACTTC. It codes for CASSPWSLNRLYEQYF. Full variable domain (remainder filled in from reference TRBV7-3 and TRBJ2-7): GAGVSQTPSNKVTEKGKYVELRCDPISGHTALYWYRQSLGQGPEFLIYFQGTGAADDSGLPNDRFFAVRPEGSVSTLKIQRTERGDSAVYLCASSPWSLNRLYEQYFGPGTRLTVT.

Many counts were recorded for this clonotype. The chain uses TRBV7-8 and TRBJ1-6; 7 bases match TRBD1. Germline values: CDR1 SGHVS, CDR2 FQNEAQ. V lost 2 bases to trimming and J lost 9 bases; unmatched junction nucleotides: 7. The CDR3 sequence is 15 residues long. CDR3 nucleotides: TGTGCCAGCAGCTTAAGACAGGGACTCGGTTCACCCCTCCACTTT. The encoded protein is CASSLRQGLGSPLHF.

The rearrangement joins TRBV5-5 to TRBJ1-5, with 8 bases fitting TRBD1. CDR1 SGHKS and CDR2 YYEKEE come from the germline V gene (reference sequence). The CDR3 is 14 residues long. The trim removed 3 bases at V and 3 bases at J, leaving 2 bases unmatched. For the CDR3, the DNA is TGTGCCAGCAGCTCGACAGGGGCCAATCAGCCCCAGCATTTT. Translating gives CASSSTGANQPQHF.

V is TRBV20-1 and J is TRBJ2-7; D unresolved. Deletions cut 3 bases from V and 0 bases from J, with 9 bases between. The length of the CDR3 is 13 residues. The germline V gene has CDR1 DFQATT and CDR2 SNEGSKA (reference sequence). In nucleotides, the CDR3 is TGCAGTGCTAGGGAAGGAACCTCCTACGAGCAGTACTTC. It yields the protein CSAREGTSYEQYF.

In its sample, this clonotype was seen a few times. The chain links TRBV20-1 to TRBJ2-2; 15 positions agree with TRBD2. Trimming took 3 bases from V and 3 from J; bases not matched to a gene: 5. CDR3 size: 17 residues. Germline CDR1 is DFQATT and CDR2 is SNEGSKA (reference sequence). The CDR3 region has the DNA TGCAGTGCTAGCGGACTAGCGGGGGGGCCGTACACCGGGGAGCTGTTTTTT. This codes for CSASGLAGGPYTGELFF.

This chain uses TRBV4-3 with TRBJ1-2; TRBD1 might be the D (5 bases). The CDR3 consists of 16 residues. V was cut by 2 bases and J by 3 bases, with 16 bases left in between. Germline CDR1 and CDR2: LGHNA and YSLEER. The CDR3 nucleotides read TGCGCCAGCAGCCAAAGGGCGGGGACGTTTTACTATGGCTACACCTTC. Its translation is CASSQRAGTFYYGYTF.

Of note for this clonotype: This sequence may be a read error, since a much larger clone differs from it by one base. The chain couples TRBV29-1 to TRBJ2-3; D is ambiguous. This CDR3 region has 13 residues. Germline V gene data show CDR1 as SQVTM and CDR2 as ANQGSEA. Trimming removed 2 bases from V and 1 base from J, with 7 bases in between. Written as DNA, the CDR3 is TGCAGCGTTGAAATGGACGGCACAGATACGCAGTATTTT. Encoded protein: CSVEMDGTDTQYF.